This T cell receptor beta chain comes out of a study of blood T cell repertoires in COVID-19. Turning to the study itself: COVID-19 samples, acute and convalescent, were from the United States, Italy and Spain. The cDNA or gDNA used as material had been derived from T cells, B-cell-depleted T cells, or PBMCs.

The CDR3 totals 16 residues. V trimming: 2 bases; J trimming: 1 base; junction bases outside the gene matches: 3. Germline V CDR1 and CDR2: SGHVS, FNYEAQ. As processed by the authors: Estimated nucleated cell counts came from reference gene primer amplification. The assay was immunoSEQ multiplex PCR, and TCRdb's table has in-frame clones only and misses some. V and J calls and clone size follow that table, whereas D and trimming were derived from the DNA. The data contain about 200,000 clones, around 87% of them singletons. Sequences were obtained from peripheral blood. V gene TRBV7-6 combines with J gene TRBJ2-5, with 11 bases aligning to TRBD2. This sequence was found in a man in his sixties with acute or convalescent COVID-19. CDR3 region: CASSLRLAGTQETQYF. The CDR3 DNA is TGTGCCAGCAGCTTAAGACTAGCGGGGACCCAAGAGACCCAGTACTTC.